The TCR beta chain under discussion was sequenced for a study of vaccination effects on CD4 cells after COVID-19. General study points: In the study, convalescent patients were few, and early post-infection timepoints were absent.

Under the ViraFEST assay, PBMC were stimulated with viral peptide pools so that antigen-specific CD4+ T cells expanded. Sequencing was performed afterwards. At the end of nine to ten days of culture, CD4+ T cells were isolated. Vaccination of participants consisted of two doses of either the BNT162b2 or mRNA-1273 vaccine. Both day 3 and day 7 saw half the medium replaced with IL-2 medium. Notes on this clone: Antigen: not known.

CDR1 and CDR2 from the germline V gene are SGHTA and FQGNSA. The CDR3 is made up of 19 amino acids. V was clipped by 5 bases and J by 0 bases, with 23 bases between them. Here immunoSEQ multiplex PCR was the method, and the copy in TCRdb shows in-frame clones only, minus some. The sample contains about 66,000 clones, under 80% of which appear only once. The TCR sequence derives from a human donor who received a COVID-19 vaccine. The sample was CD4+ T cells from PBMCs cultured with HCoV-OC43 spike peptides, taken after COVID-19 vaccination. Subset described: HCoV-OC43 spike overlapping peptide pool stimulation. This chain uses TRBV7-2 with TRBJ2-4; no clear D. In DNA, the CDR3 is TGTGCCAGCAGCCCTGGGGTTGGCGCCAAAATTATAGCCAAAAACATTCAGTACTTC. Amino acids: CASSPGVGAKIIAKNIQYF. Filled out from reference TRBV7-2 and TRBJ2-4, the complete variable domain reads GAGVSQSPSNKVTEKGKDVELRCDPISGHTALYWYRQSLGQGLEFLIYFQGNSAPDKSGLPSDRFSAERTGGSVSTLTIQRTQQEDSAVYLCASSPGVGAKIIAKNIQYFGAGTRLSVL.